The 15 T cell receptor beta chains in this list originate from one sample, sequenced in a study of T cells in Graves' hyperthyroidism and ophthalmopathy. From RNA transcripts, TCR beta CDR3 regions were amplified. Initially, a first-round RT-PCR of the TCR CDR3 employed the HTBI primer set. Using its own MiXCR run on the multiplex PCR reads, TCRdb lists one record per CDR3 protein. Of hundreds of thousands of distinct CDR3 sequences in the sample, around 22% were seen once. Sequencing input: blood. Receptor source: a woman under 40 with Graves' ophthalmopathy.

This clonotype was found once. The gene calls are TRBV6-1 and TRBJ2-1; either TRBD1 or TRBD2 may fit D (6 bases each). Per germline, CDR1 MNHNS and CDR2 SASEGT. V was pared by 4 bases and J by 10 bases, with 11 bases between. The CDR3 extends over 12 amino acids. DNA of the CDR3: TGTGCCAGCAGTGCCCGGGGGCGGGAGCAGTTCTTC. Translating it yields CASSARGREQFF.

V usage is TRBV2 and J usage is TRBJ1-2; no reliable D call. The germline V gene has CDR1 SNHLY and CDR2 FYNNEI. V was shortened by 2 bases and J by 8 bases, with 6 bases between the two germline ends. This CDR3 spans 11 amino acids. The CDR3 reads CASSESRGYTF. DNA of the CDR3: TGTGCCAGCAGTGAATCCCGGGGCTACACCTTC. The full variable domain, completed using reference TRBV2 and TRBJ1-2, is EPEVTQTPSHQVTQMGQEVILRCVPISNHLYFYWYRQILGQKVEFLVSFYNNEISEKSEIFDDQFSVERPDGSNFTLKIRSTKLEDSAMYFCASSESRGYTFGSGTRLTVV.

This clonotype was observed a handful of times. The chain uses TRBV6-1 and TRBJ2-7; no reliable D call. V lost 7 bases and J 1 base, leaving 11 bases between the germline ends. CDR3 length: 13 residues. Germline CDR1 reads MNHNS; CDR2 reads SASEGT. The CDR3 nucleotides read TGTGCCAGCACGAGGACCTCATCCTACGAGCAGTACTTC. Translated, it gives CASTRTSSYEQYF.

This clonotype has ten or more counts. The J gene is TRBJ2-7, the V gene TRBV7-2, with 7 bases matching TRBD1. Germline lookup yields CDR1 SGHTA and CDR2 FQGNSA. CDR3 length: 14 residues. Trimming removed 2 bases from V and 6 bases from J; junction bases left unmatched: 7. As DNA, the CDR3 is TGTGCCAGCAGCTTAAAGACAGGGTCGCGCGAGCAGTACTTC. Residues: CASSLKTGSREQYF.

V gene TRBV20-1 combines with J gene TRBJ1-1; the match to TRBD1 covers 10 bases. Germline values: CDR1 DFQATT, CDR2 SNEGSKA (reference sequence). The CDR3 extends over 15 amino acids. V was pared by 1 base and J by 6 bases, with 8 bases of the junction left unmatched. CDR3 nucleotides: TGCAGTGCTAGAGGGGGGGACAGGGGAGGATCTGAAGCTTTCTTT. This encodes CSARGGDRGGSEAFF.

To note about this clonotype: An end of the junction does not agree with germline; a read error may underlie this. The V and J genes are TRBV27 and TRBJ2-7; possibly TRBD2 for D (6 bases). The CDR3 spans 13 residues. Germline assignment: CDR1 MNHEY and CDR2 SMNVEV (reference sequence). This CDR3 reads CANSFGLAYEQYF. In nucleotides, the CDR3 is TGTGCCAACAGTTTTGGTCTAGCGTACGAGCAGTACTTC.

This clonotype was recorded a few times. The CDR3 region has the DNA TGCAGCCATGGGGGGAACACCGGGGAGCTGTTTTTT. Translated, it gives CSHGGNTGELFF. The chain employs TRBV29-1 and TRBJ2-2, with D tentatively TRBD1 or TRBD2 (5 bases each). Germline V gene sequence: CDR1 SQVTM, CDR2 ANQGSEA. V was shortened by 8 bases and J by 1 base, with 8 bases between the two germline ends. The CDR3 consists of 12 residues.

This clonotype was detected many times. The rearrangement uses TRBV28 and TRBJ1-6; TRBD1 is a possible D gene (5 bases). The V gene's germline CDR1 is MDHEN and CDR2 SYDVKM. The CDR3 covers 16 residues. Trimming stripped 7 bases from V and 10 bases from J, with 23 bases between. The CDR3 loop reads CASITLGGTIGSPLHF. The CDR3 DNA sequence: TGTGCCAGCATCACACTCGGGGGGACCATTGGATCACCCCTCCACTTT. The full variable domain, with the rest looked up from reference TRBV28 and TRBJ1-6, is DVKVTQSSRYLVKRTGEKVFLECVQDMDHENMFWYRQDPGLGLRLIYFSYDVKMKEKGDIPEGYSVSREKKERFSLILESASTNQTSMYLCASITLGGTIGSPLHFGNGTRLTVT.

The sample holds a few counts of this clonotype. The chain employs TRBV11-2 and TRBJ2-5, with D perhaps TRBD2 (6 bases). The CDR3 contains 13 residues. CDR1 is SGHAT, CDR2 FQNNGV, per germline. V lost 6 bases, J lost 1 base, and 9 bases lay in between. The CDR3 nucleotides are TGTGCCAGCAGTCGGACTATCCAAGAGACCCAGTACTTC. Translated: CASSRTIQETQYF.

The rearrangement joins TRBV11-2 to TRBJ2-5; tentative D call: TRBD1 (7 bases). V was clipped by 0 bases and J by 5 bases, with 19 bases between them. The CDR3 length is 17 residues. Germline loops: CDR1 SGHAT, CDR2 FQNNGV. The CDR3 protein is CASSLDFRQGGMETQYF. CDR3 DNA: TGTGCCAGCAGCTTAGATTTCCGGCAGGGGGGCATGGAGACCCAGTACTTC.

This clonotype occurred many times. The chain joins TRBV12-3 or TRBV12-4 to TRBJ2-7; TRBD2 matches 8 bases. CDR3 length: 16 amino acids. J lost 1 base, V lost 0 bases, and 5 bases had no gene match. Here the CDR3 reads CASSLAWRGASYEQYF. CDR3 DNA sequence: TGTGCCAGCAGTTTAGCGTGGCGGGGGGCGTCCTACGAGCAGTACTTC.

This clonotype was seen many times. The V call is TRBV19, the J call TRBJ2-7; perhaps TRBD1 as D (5 bases). V was cut by 4 bases and J by 4 bases, with 11 bases left in between. The CDR3 spans 13 residues. Looked up from germline, CDR1 is LNHDA and CDR2 is SQIVND (reference sequence). The CDR3 nucleotides read TGTGCCAGTAGTAACGGTCAGGGATACGAGCAGTACTTC. This sequence encodes CASSNGQGYEQYF. Supplemented by reference TRBV19 and TRBJ2-7, the full variable domain reads DGGITQSPKYLFRKEGQNVTLSCEQNLNHDAMYWYRQDPGQGLRLIYYSQIVNDFQKGDIAEGYSVSREKKESFPLTVTSAQKNPTAFYLCASSNGQGYEQYFGPGTRLTVT.

V and J are TRBV28 and TRBJ2-7, with 7 bases fitting TRBD2. Trimming cost V 3 bases and J 2 bases; bases outside gene matches: 13. The germline gives CDR1 MDHEN, CDR2 SYDVKM. The CDR3 covers 17 residues. CDR3 DNA: TGTGCCAGCAGTTTGGCTTCCGCGGGAGCTCGGCCCTACGAGCAGTACTTC. Its protein product is CASSLASAGARPYEQYF. Full variable domain (missing parts from reference TRBV28 and TRBJ2-7): DVKVTQSSRYLVKRTGEKVFLECVQDMDHENMFWYRQDPGLGLRLIYFSYDVKMKEKGDIPEGYSVSREKKERFSLILESASTNQTSMYLCASSLASAGARPYEQYFGPGTRLTVT.

The chain uses TRBV28 and TRBJ2-2; D perhaps matches TRBD2 (6 bases). CDR3 length: 15 residues. The germline V gene has CDR1 MDHEN and CDR2 SYDVKM. Trimming cost V 5 bases and J 2 bases, with 12 bases left between them. The DNA of the CDR3 is TGTGCCAGCAGTCCCCGTAGCGGAAACACCGGGGAGCTGTTTTTT. Encoded protein: CASSPRSGNTGELFF.

This chain links TRBV5-1 with TRBJ2-7, with D possibly being TRBD1 or TRBD2 (5 bases each). The germline V gene has CDR1 SGHRS and CDR2 YFSETQ. This CDR3 spans 14 amino acids. V was cut by 4 bases and J by 6 bases, with 17 bases left in between. DNA for the CDR3: TGCGCCAGCAGCCGAACCGGGACCGGCGTCGAGCAGTACTTC. This gives the protein CASSRTGTGVEQYF. The whole variable domain, filled in from reference TRBV5-1 and TRBJ2-7, reads KAGVTQTPRYLIKTRGQQVTLSCSPISGHRSVSWYQQTPGQGLQFLFEYFSETQRNKGNFPGRFSGRQFSNSRSEMNVSTLELGDSALYLCASSRTGTGVEQYFGPGTRLTVT.